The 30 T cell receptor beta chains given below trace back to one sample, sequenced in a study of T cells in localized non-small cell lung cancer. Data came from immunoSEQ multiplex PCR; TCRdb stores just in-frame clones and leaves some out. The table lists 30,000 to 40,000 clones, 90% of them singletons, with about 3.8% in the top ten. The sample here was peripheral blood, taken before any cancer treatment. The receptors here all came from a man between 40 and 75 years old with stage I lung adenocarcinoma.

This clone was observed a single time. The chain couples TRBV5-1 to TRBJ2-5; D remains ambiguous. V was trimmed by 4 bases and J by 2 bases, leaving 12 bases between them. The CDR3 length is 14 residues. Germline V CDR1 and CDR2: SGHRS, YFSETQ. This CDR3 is CASSPHPSQETQYF. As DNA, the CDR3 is TGCGCCAGCAGCCCCCACCCAAGTCAAGAGACCCAGTACTTC.

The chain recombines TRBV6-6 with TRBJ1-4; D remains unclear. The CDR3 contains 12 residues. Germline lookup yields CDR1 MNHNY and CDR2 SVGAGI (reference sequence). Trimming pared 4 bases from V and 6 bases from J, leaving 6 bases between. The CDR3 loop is CASSFPYEKLFF. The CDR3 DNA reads TGTGCCAGCAGTTTTCCATATGAAAAACTGTTTTTT.

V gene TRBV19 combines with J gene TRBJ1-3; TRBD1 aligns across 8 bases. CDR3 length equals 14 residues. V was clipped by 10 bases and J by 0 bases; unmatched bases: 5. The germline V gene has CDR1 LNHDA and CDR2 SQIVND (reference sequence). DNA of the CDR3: TGTGCCACCTCGACAGGGGTCTCTGGAAACACCATATATTTT. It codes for CATSTGVSGNTIYF.

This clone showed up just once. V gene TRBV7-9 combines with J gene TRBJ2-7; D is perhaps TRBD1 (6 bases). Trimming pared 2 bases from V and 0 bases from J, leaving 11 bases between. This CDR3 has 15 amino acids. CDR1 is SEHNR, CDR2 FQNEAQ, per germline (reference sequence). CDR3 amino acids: CASSLQGRLSYEQYF. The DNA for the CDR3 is TGTGCCAGCAGCTTACAGGGGCGACTCTCCTACGAGCAGTACTTC.

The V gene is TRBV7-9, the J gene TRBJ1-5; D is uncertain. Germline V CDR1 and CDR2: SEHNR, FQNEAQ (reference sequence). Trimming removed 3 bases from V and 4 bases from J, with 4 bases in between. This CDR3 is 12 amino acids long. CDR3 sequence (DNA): TGTGCCAGCAGCTTGGGGAATCAGCCCCAGCATTTT. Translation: CASSLGNQPQHF.

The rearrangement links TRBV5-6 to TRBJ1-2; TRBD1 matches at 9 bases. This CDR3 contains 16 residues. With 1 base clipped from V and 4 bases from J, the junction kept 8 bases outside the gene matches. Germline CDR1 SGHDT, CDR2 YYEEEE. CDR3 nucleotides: TGTGCCAGCAGCTTGCGTGGACAGGGGACACTCTATGGCTACACCTTC. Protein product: CASSLRGQGTLYGYTF.

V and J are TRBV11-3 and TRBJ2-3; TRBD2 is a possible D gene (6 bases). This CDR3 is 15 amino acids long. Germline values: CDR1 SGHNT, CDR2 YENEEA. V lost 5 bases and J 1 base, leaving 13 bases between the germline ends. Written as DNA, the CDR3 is TGTGCCAGCAGCCCCGGGAGAACTGGCACAGATACGCAGTATTTT. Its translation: CASSPGRTGTDTQYF.

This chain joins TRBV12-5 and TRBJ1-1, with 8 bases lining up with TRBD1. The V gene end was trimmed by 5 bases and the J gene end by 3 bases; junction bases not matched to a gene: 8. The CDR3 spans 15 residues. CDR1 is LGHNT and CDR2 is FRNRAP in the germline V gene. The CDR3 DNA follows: TGTGCTAGTGGTAAACGACAGGGGCCGGACACTGAAGCTTTCTTT. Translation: CASGKRQGPDTEAFF.

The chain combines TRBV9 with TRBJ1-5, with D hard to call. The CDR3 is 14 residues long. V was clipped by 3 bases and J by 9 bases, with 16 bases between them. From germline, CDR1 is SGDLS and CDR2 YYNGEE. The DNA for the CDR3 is TGTGCCAGCAGCGGCGCCCCCGGGATCCTGCCCCAGCATTTT. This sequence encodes CASSGAPGILPQHF.

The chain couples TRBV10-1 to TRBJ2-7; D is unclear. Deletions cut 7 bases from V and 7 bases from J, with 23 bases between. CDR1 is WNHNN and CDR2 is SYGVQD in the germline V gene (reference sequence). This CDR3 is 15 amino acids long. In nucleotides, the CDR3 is TGCGCCAGCATTACGAAAGGTCGCGAACTGGGGGAGCAGTACTTC. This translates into CASITKGRELGEQYF.

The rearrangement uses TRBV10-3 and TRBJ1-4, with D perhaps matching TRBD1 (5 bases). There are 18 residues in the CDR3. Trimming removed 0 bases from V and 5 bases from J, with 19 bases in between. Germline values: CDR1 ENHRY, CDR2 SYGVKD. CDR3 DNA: TGTGCCATCAGTGAGTCGACGAAGGGGACGGATAAAAATGAAAAACTGTTTTTT. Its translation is CAISESTKGTDKNEKLFF.

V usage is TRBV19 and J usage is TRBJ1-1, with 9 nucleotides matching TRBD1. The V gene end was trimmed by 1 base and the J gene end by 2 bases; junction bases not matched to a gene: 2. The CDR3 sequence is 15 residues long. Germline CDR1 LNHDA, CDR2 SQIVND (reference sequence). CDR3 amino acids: CASSIVGQGNTEAFF. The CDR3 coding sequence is TGTGCCAGTAGTATAGTGGGACAGGGCAACACTGAAGCTTTCTTT.

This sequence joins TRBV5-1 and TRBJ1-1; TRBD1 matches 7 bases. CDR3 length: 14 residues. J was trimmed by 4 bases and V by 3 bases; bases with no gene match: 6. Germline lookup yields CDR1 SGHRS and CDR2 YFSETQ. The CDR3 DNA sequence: TGCGCCAGCAGCTCAAGGACAGGATCCACTGAAGCTTTCTTT. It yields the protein CASSSRTGSTEAFF. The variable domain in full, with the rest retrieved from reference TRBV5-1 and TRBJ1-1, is KAGVTQTPRYLIKTRGQQVTLSCSPISGHRSVSWYQQTPGQGLQFLFEYFSETQRNKGNFPGRFSGRQFSNSRSEMNVSTLELGDSALYLCASSSRTGSTEAFFGQGTRLTVV.

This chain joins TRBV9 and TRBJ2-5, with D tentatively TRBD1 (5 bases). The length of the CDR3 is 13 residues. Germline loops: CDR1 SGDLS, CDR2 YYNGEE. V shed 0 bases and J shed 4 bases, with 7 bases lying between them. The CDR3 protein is CASSVGGLETQYF. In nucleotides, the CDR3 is TGTGCCAGCAGCGTAGGGGGCTTAGAGACCCAGTACTTC. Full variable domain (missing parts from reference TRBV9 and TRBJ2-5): DSGVTQTPKHLITATGQRVTLRCSPRSGDLSVYWYQQSLDQGLQFLIQYYNGEERAKGNILERFSAQQFPDLHSELNLSSLELGDSALYFCASSVGGLETQYFGPGTRLLVL.

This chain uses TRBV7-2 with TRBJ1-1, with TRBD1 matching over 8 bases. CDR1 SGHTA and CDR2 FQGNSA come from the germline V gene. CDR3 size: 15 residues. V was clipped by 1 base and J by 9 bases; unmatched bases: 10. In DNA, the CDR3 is TGTGCCAGCAGCTTAGATGGACAGGGCCTTTCCAAAGCTTTCTTT. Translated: CASSLDGQGLSKAFF.

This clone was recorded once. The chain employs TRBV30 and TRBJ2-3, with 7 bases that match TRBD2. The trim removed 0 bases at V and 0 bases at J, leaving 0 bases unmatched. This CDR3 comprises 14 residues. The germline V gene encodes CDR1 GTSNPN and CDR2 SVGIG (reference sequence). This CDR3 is CAWSVGGSTDTQYF. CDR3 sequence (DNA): TGTGCCTGGAGTGTCGGGGGGAGCACAGATACGCAGTATTTT.

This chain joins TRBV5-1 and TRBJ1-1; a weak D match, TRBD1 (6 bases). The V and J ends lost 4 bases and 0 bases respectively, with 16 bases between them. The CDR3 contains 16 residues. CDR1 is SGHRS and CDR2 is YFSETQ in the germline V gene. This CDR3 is CASSPGQLSMNTEAFF. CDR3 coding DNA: TGCGCCAGCAGCCCTGGACAGCTTTCAATGAACACTGAAGCTTTCTTT.

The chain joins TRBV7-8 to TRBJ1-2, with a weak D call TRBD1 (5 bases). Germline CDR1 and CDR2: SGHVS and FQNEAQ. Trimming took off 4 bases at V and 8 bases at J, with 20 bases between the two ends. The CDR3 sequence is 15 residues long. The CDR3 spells CASSSSGQPGRGYTF. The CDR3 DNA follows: TGTGCCAGCAGCTCGTCGGGGCAGCCTGGGAGGGGCTACACCTTC.

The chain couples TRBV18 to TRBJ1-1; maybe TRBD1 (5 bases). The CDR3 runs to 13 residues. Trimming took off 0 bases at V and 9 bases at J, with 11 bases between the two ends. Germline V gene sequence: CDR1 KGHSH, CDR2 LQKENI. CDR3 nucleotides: TGTGCCAGCTCACCACCGTTTGGGGGGAAAGCTTTCTTT. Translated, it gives CASSPPFGGKAFF.

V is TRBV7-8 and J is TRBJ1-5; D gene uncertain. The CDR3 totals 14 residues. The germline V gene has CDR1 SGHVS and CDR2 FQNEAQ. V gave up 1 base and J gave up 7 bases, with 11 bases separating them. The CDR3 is CASSLGGAFQPQHF. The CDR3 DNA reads TGTGCCAGCAGCTTAGGGGGTGCGTTCCAGCCCCAGCATTTT. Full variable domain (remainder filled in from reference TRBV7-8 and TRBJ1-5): GAGVSQSPRYKVAKRGQDVALRCDPISGHVSLFWYQQALGQGPEFLTYFQNEAQLDKSGLPSDRFFAERPEGSVSTLKIQRTQQEDSAVYLCASSLGGAFQPQHFGDGTRLSIL.

This CDR3 reads CASSGDSYEQYF. The CDR3 bases are TGTGCCAGCAGTGGGGACAGCTACGAGCAGTACTTC. The chain employs TRBV2 and TRBJ2-7; TRBD1 aligns across 7 bases. The V gene end was trimmed by 4 bases and the J gene end by 3 bases; junction bases not matched to a gene: 0. The CDR3 consists of 12 residues. The germline gives CDR1 SNHLY, CDR2 FYNNEI.

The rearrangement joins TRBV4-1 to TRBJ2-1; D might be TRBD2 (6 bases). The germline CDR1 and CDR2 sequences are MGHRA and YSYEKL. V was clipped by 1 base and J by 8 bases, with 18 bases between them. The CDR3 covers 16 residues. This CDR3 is CASSQGIVGGNHEQFF. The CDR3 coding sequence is TGCGCCAGCAGCCAAGGAATAGTGGGGGGAAACCATGAGCAGTTCTTC.

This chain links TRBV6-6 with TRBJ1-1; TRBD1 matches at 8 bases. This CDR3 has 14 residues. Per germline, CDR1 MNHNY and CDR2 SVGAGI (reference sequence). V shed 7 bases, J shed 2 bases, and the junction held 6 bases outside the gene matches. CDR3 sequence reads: CASNQGARNTEAFF. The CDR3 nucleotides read TGTGCCAGCAATCAGGGGGCGCGTAACACTGAAGCTTTCTTT.

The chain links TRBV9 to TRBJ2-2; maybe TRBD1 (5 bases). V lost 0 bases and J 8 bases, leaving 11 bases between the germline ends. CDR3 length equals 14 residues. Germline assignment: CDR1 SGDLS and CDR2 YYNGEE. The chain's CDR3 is CASSVEGAVGELFF. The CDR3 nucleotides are TGTGCCAGCAGCGTAGAAGGGGCAGTAGGGGAGCTGTTTTTT.

This CDR3 is CASSITLRGAANTGELFF. The CDR3 coding sequence is TGTGCCAGTAGTATAACCCTTCGGGGGGCTGCGAACACCGGGGAGCTGTTTTTT. J is TRBJ2-2 and V is TRBV19; D possibly corresponds to TRBD2 (7 bases). This CDR3 comprises 18 residues. Germline CDR1 and CDR2: LNHDA and SQIVND (reference sequence). V was shortened by 2 bases and J by 0 bases, with 16 bases between the two germline ends. Based on the CDR3 plus reference TRBV19 and TRBJ2-2, the full variable domain is DGGITQSPKYLFRKEGQNVTLSCEQNLNHDAMYWYRQDPGQGLRLIYYSQIVNDFQKGDIAEGYSVSREKKESFPLTVTSAQKNPTAFYLCASSITLRGAANTGELFFGEGSRLTVL.

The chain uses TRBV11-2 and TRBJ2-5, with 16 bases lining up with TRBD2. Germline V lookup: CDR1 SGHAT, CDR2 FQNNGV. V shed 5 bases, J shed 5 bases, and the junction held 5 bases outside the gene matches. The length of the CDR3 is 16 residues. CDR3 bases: TGTGCCAGCAGCACCTGGGGACTAGCGGGGGGGGAGACCCAGTACTTC. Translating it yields CASSTWGLAGGETQYF. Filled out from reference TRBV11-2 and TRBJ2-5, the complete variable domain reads EAGVAQSPRYKIIEKRQSVAFWCNPISGHATLYWYQQILGQGPKLLIQFQNNGVVDDSQLPKDRFSAERLKGVDSTLKIQPAKLEDSAVYLCASSTWGLAGGETQYFGPGTRLLVL.

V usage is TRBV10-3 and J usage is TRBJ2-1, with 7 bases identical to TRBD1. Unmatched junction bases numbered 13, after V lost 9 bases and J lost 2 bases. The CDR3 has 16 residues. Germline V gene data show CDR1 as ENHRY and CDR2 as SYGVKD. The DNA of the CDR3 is TGTGCCATTCGATCCTCCAAGGGGGCCACCTACAATGAGCAGTTCTTC. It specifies CAIRSSKGATYNEQFF.

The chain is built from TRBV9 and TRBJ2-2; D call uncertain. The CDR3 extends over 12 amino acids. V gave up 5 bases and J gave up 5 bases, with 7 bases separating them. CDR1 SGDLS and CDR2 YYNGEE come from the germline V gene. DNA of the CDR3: TGTGCCAGCAGACCCATTACCGGGGAGCTGTTTTTT. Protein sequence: CASRPITGELFF.

CDR3 residues: CASLWLGDGRQPQHF. In nucleotides, the CDR3 is TGTGCCAGCCTCTGGTTGGGGGACGGAAGGCAGCCCCAGCATTTT. The chain recombines TRBV6-1 with TRBJ1-5, with D possibly being TRBD1 (5 bases). Trimming shortened V by 8 bases and J by 7 bases, and 21 bases separated the two germline ends. Germline CDR1 is MNHNS and CDR2 is SASEGT. The length of the CDR3 is 15 residues.

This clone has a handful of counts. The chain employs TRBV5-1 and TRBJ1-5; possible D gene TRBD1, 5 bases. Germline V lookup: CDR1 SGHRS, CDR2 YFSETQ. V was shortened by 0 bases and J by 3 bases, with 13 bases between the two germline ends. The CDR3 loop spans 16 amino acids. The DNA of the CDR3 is TGCGCCAGCAGCTTGGGTCCCGGACACTCCAATCAGCCCCAGCATTTT. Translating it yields CASSLGPGHSNQPQHF.